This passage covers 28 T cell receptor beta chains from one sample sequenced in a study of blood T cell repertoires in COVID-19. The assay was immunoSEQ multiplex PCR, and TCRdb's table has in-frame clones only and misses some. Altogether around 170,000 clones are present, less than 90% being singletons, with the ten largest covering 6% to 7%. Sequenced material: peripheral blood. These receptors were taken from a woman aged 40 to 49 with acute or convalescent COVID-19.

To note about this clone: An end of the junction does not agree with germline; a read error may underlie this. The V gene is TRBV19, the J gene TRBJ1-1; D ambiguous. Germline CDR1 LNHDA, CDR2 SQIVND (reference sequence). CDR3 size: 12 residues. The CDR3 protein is CASSPRNTEAFF. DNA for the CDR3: TGTGCCAGTAGCCCTAGGAACACTGAAGCTTTTTTT.

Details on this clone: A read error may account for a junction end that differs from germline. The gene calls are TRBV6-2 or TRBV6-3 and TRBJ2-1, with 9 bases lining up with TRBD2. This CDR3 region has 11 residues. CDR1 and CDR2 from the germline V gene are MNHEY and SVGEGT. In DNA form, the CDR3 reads TGTGCCAGCAGTTTTGCGGGAGGGCCGGTCTTC. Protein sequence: CASSFAGGPVF.

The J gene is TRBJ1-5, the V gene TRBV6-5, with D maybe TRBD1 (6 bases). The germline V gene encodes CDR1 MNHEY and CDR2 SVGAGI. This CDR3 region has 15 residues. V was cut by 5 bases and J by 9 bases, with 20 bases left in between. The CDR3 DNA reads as TGTGCCAGCAGTAGACCGACGGACAGCCAGCGGCCCCAGCATTTT. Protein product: CASSRPTDSQRPQHF.

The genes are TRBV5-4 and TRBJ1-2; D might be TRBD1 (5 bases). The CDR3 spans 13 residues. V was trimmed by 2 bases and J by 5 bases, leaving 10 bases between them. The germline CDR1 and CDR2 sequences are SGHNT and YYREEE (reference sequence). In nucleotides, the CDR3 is TGTGCCAGCAGCTTAAGGGGAGGGTATGGCTACACCTTC. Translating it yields CASSLRGGYGYTF.

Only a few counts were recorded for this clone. The CDR3 DNA follows: TGCGCCAGCAGTTGGCAGGGAGGGGCCCTTTTTTTAACACAGCCCCAGCATTTT. This encodes CASSWQGGALFLTQPQHF. The J gene is TRBJ1-5, the V gene TRBV5-1, with D tentatively TRBD1 (5 bases). The CDR3 has 18 amino acids. Germline-derived CDR1 and CDR2 are SGHRS and YFSETQ. V lost 5 bases and J lost 7, with 28 bases in between.

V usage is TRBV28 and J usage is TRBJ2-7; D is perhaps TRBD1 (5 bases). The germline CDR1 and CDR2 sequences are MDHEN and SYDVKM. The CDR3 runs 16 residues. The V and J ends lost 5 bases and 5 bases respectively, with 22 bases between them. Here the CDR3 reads CASSSRLRQGRNEQYF. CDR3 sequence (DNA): TGTGCCAGCAGTAGTCGTCTTCGGCAGGGCAGAAACGAGCAGTACTTC.

The CDR3: CASRGLVGGYEQYF. For the CDR3, the DNA is TGTGCCAGCAGGGGACTAGTTGGCGGCTACGAGCAGTACTTC. The rearrangement joins TRBV27 to TRBJ2-7, with TRBD2 matching over 8 bases. The CDR3 runs 14 residues. CDR1 MNHEY and CDR2 SMNVEV come from the germline V gene (reference sequence). Trimming at V came to 6 bases and at J to 3 bases, leaving 7 bases not matched to a gene.

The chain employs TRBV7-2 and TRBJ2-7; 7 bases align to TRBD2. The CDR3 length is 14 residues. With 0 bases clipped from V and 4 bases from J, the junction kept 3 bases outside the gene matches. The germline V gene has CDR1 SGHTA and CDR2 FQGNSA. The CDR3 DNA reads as TGTGCCAGCAGCTTAGCCCCAGCGGGGTACGAGCAGTACTTC. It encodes CASSLAPAGYEQYF. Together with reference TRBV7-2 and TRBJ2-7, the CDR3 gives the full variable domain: GAGVSQSPSNKVTEKGKDVELRCDPISGHTALYWYRQSLGQGLEFLIYFQGNSAPDKSGLPSDRFSAERTGGSVSTLTIQRTQQEDSAVYLCASSLAPAGYEQYFGPGTRLTVT.

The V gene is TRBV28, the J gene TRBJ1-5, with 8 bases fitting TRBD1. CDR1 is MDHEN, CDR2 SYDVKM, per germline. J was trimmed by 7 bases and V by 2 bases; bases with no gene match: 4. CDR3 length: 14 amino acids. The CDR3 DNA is TGTGCCAGCAGTTTAGGGACAGGTCACCAGCCCCAGCATTTT. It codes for CASSLGTGHQPQHF.

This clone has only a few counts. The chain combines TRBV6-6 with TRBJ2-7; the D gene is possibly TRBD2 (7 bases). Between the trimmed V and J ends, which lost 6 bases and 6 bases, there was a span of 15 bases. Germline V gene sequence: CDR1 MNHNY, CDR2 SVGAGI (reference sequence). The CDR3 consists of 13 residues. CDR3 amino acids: CASSPPGGFEQYF. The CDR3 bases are TGTGCCAGCAGCCCTCCGGGGGGCTTCGAGCAGTACTTC.

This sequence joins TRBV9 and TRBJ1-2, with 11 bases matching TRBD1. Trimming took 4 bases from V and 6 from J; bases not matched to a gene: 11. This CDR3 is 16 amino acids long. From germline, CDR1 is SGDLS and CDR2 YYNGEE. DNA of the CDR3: TGTGCCAGCAGCCCCCGACCGGGACAGGGGGGAAATGGCTACACCTTC. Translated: CASSPRPGQGGNGYTF. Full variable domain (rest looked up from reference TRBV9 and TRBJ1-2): DSGVTQTPKHLITATGQRVTLRCSPRSGDLSVYWYQQSLDQGLQFLIQYYNGEERAKGNILERFSAQQFPDLHSELNLSSLELGDSALYFCASSPRPGQGGNGYTFGSGTRLTVV.

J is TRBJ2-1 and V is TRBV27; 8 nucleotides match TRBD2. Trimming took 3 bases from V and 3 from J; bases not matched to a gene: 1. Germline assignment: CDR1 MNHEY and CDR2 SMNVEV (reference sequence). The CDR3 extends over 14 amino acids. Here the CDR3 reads CASSLSGSYNEQFF. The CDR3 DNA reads TGTGCCAGCAGTTTGAGCGGGAGCTACAATGAGCAGTTCTTC.

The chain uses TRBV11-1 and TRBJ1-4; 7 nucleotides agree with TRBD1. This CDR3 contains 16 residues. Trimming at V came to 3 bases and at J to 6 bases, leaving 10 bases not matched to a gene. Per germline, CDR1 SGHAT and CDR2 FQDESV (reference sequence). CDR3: CASSLGATGPDEKLFF. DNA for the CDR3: TGTGCCAGCAGCTTGGGGGCGACAGGGCCGGATGAAAAACTGTTTTTT.

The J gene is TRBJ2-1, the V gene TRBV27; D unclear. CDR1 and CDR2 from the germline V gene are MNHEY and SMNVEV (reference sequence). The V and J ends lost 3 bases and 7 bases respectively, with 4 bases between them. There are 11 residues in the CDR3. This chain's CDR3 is CASSFRNEQFF. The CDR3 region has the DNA TGTGCCAGCAGTTTCAGGAATGAGCAGTTCTTC.

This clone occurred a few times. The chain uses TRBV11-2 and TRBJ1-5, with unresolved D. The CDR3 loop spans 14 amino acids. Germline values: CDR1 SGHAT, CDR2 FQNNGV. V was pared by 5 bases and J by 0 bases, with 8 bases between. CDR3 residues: CASSPRYSNQPQHF. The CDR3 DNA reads TGTGCCAGCAGCCCCAGATATAGCAATCAGCCCCAGCATTTT.

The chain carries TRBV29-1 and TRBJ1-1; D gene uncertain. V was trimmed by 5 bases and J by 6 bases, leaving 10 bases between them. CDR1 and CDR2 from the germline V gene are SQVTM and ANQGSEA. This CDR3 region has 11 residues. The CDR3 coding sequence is TGCAGCGTTCAAAGGAGGGCTGAAGCTTTCTTT. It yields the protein CSVQRRAEAFF.

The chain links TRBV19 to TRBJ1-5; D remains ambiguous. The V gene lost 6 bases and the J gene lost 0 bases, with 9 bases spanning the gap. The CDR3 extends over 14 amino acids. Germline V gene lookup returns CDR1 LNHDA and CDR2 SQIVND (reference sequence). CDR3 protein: CASSASSSNQPQHF. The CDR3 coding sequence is TGTGCCAGTAGCGCTAGTTCTAGCAATCAGCCCCAGCATTTT.

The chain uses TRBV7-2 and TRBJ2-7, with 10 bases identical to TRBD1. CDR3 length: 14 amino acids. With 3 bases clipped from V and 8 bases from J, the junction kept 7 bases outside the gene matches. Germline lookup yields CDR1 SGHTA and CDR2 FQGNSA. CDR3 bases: TGTGCCAGCAGCTTCGAGGACAGGGGGATCAAGCAGTACTTC. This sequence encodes CASSFEDRGIKQYF.

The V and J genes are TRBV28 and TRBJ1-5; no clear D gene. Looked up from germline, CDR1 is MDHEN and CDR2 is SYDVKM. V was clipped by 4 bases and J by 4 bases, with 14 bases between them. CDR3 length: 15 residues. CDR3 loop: CASSSSGRGNQPQHF. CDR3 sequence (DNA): TGTGCCAGCAGTTCCTCCGGCCGCGGGAATCAGCCCCAGCATTTT.

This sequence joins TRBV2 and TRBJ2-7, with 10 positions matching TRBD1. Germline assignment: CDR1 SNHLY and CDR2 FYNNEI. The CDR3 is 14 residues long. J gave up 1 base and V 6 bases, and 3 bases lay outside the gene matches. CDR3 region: CASSWDRGSYEQYF. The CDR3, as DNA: TGTGCCAGCAGCTGGGACAGGGGATCCTACGAGCAGTACTTC. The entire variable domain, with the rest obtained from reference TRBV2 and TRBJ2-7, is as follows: EPEVTQTPSHQVTQMGQEVILRCVPISNHLYFYWYRQILGQKVEFLVSFYNNEISEKSEIFDDQFSVERPDGSNFTLKIRSTKLEDSAMYFCASSWDRGSYEQYFGPGTRLTVT.

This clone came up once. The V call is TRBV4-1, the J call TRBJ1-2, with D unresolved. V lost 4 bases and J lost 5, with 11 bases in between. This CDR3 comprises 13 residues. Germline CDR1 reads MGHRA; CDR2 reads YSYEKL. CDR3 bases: TGCGCCAGCAGCCCTTTCTACGGGTATGGCTACACCTTC. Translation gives CASSPFYGYGYTF.

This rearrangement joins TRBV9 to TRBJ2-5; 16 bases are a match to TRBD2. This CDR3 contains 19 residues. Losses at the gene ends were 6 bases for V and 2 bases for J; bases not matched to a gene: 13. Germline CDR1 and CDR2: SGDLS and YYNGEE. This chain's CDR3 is CASNHPGLAGGPGQETQYF. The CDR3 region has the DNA TGTGCCAGCAACCACCCGGGACTAGCGGGGGGGCCCGGTCAAGAGACCCAGTACTTC.

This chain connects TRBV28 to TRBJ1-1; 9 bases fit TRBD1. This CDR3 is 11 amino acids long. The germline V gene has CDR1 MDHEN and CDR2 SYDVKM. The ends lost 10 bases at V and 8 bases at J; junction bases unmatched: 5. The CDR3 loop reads CATRGQGEAFF. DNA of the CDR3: TGTGCCACCCGCGGACAGGGGGAAGCTTTCTTT.

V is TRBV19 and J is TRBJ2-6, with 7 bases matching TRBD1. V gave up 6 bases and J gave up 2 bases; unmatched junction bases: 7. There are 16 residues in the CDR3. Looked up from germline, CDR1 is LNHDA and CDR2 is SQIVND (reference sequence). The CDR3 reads CASSQTGSAGANVLTF. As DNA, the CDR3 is TGTGCCAGTAGCCAGACAGGGAGTGCTGGGGCCAACGTCCTGACTTTC.

The CDR3 is CASSPGTSGVNTGELFF. The DNA for the CDR3 is TGTGCCAGCAGTCCCGGGACTAGCGGGGTAAACACCGGGGAGCTGTTTTTT. V is TRBV6-6 and J is TRBJ2-2; 13 bases are a match to TRBD2. The CDR3 is 17 residues long. The junction had 5 bases not matched to a gene; V was cut back by 5 bases and J by 2 bases. Germline values: CDR1 MNHNY, CDR2 SVGAGI (reference sequence).

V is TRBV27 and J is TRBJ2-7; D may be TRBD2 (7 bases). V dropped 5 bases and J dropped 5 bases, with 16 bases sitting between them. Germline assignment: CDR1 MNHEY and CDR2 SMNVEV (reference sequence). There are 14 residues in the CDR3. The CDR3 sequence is CASSRRGGTNEQYF. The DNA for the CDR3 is TGTGCCAGCAGTCGACGAGGGGGGACTAACGAGCAGTACTTC.

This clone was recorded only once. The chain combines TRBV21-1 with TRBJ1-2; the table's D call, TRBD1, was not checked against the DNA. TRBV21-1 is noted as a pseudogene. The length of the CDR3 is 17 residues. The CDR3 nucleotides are TGTGCCAGCAGCATTGGGATGGATGACAGGGAACTCTATGGCTACACCTTC. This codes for CASSIGMDDRELYGYTF.

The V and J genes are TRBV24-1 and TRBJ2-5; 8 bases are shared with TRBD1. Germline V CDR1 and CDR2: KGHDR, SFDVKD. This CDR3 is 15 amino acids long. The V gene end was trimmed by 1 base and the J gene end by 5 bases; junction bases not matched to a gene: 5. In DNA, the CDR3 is TGTGCCACCAGTGATTTAGTGACAGGGGTGGAGACCCAGTACTTC. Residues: CATSDLVTGVETQYF.